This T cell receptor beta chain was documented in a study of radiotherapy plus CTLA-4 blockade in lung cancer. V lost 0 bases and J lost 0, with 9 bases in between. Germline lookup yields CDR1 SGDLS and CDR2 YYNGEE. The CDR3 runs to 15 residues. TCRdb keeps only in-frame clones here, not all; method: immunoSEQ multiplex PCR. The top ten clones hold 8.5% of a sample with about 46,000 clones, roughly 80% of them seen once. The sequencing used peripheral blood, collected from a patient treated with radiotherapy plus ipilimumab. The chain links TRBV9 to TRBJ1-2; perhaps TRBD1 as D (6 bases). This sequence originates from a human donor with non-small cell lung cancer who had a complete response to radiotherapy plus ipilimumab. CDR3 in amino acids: CASSVGTASNYGYTF. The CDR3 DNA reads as TGTGCCAGCAGCGTAGGGACAGCTTCTAACTATGGCTACACCTTC.